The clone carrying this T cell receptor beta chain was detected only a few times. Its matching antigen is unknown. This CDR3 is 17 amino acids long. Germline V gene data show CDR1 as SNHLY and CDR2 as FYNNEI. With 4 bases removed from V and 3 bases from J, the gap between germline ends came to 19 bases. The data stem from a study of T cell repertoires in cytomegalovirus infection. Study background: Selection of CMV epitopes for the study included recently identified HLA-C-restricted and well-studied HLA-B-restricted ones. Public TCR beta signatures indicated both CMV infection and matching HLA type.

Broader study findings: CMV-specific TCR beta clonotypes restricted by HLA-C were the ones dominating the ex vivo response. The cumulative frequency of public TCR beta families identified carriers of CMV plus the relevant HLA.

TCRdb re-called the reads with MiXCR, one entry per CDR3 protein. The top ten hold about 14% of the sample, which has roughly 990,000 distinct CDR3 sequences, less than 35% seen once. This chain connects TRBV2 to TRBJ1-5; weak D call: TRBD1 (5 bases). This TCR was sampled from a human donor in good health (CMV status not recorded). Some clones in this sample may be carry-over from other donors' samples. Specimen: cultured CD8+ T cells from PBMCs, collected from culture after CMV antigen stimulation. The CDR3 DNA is TGTGCCAGCAGTGTTTCTGTCTGGCAGGGAGTCAATCAGCCCCAGCATTTT. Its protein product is CASSVSVWQGVNQPQHF. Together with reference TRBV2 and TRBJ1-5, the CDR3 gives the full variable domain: EPEVTQTPSHQVTQMGQEVILRCVPISNHLYFYWYRQILGQKVEFLVSFYNNEISEKSEIFDDQFSVERPDGSNFTLKIRSTKLEDSAMYFCASSVSVWQGVNQPQHFGDGTRLSIL.